These T cell receptor beta chains were read from a single sample in a study of T and B cells in COVID-19 patients. TCRdb reanalysed the multiplex PCR reads using MiXCR and keeps one entry per CDR3 protein. The sample gives about 13,000 distinct CDR3 sequences, around 25% of which show up once; 4% is in the top ten. Sequenced sample: blood. The receptors come from a human donor who had recovered from COVID-19. CDR3s include the opening cysteine and the closing phenylalanine or tryptophan. Fields, in order: V gene, J gene, clone size, D gene, CDR3 DNA, CDR3 protein. D genes are given only for firm matches. Some rows have no size entry. The others give once, few or many, or a class for an expanded clone.

TRBV5-1	TRBJ2-2	few	.	TGCGCCAGCAGTTCAGACAGGTTCGGCACCGGGGAGCTGTTTTTT	CASSSDRFGTGELFF
TRBV29-1	TRBJ2-1	medium-sized	.	TGCAGCACTGTCTGGAGCTCCTACAATGAGCAGTTCTTC	CSTVWSSYNEQFF
TRBV5-1	TRBJ2-7	.	.	TGCGCTAGCAACCCGAGAGACGAGCAGTACTTC	CASNPRDEQYF
TRBV6-6	TRBJ2-5	few	TRBD2	TGTGCCAGCAGTTACATTAGCGGGGGGGACGGGACCCAGTACTTC	CASSYISGGDGTQYF
TRBV20-1	TRBJ2-1	.	.	TGCAGTGCTAGGGGGGCCTACAATGAGCAGTTCTTC	CSARGAYNEQFF
TRBV10-1	TRBJ2-3	.	TRBD1	TGCGCCAGCAGTGAGACAGGGGACACAGATACGCAGTATTTT	CASSETGDTDTQYF
TRBV14	TRBJ2-6	.	.	TGTGCCAGCAGCCCAAGATGGTGGGGGGCGCCCCGATCTGGGGCCAACGTCCTGACTTTC	CASSPRWWGAPRSGANVLTF
TRBV12-3/TRBV12-4	TRBJ2-5	medium-sized	.	TGTGCCAGCAGTGGCCAAACAGGGATCCAAGAGACCCAGTACTTC	CASSGQTGIQETQYF
TRBV27	TRBJ1-1	many	.	TGTGCCAGCCGGAAGTCATGGGACACTGAAGCTTTCTTT	CASRKSWDTEAFF
TRBV29-1	TRBJ1-2	medium-sized	.	TGCAGCGTTGAGTACAAGGGCGCCAACTATGGCTACACCTTC	CSVEYKGANYGYTF
TRBV19	TRBJ2-3	medium-sized	TRBD1	TGTGCCAGTAGTCCGGGACAGGGTTTAGATACGCAGTATTTT	CASSPGQGLDTQYF
TRBV19	TRBJ2-5	medium-sized	TRBD2	TGTGCCAGTAGTATCCCGGGACTAGCGGGAGTTGAGACCCAGTACTTC	CASSIPGLAGVETQYF
TRBV19	TRBJ1-1	many	.	TGTGCCAGTAGTATCGGGACCCTGGAAGCTTTCTTT	CASSIGTLEAFF